The rows below give T cell receptor beta chains drawn from one sample of a study of neurological immune-mediated disorders. Each CDR3 protein is one row after TCRdb ran MiXCR on the 5' RACE reads. Of fewer than 110,000 distinct CDR3 sequences in the sample, 10% to 13% are singletons; the top ten hold about 3%. Sequencing input: PBMCs. Receptors originate from a female donor with HTLV-1-associated myelopathy (HAM/TSP). CDR3s include the opening cysteine and the closing phenylalanine or tryptophan. The D gene is left open where the match is weak. Size values are once, few and many counts, or a class for expanded clones, and some rows have none.

v_gene,abundance,j_gene,d_gene,CDR3nt,CDR3aa
TRBV5-1,many,TRBJ2-5,TRBD1,TGCGCCAGCAGCTTAGGACAGGGGAGGGAGACCCAGTACTTC,CASSLGQGRETQYF
TRBV5-1,many,TRBJ2-3,-,TGCGCCAGCAGCGACGGACTGTCGGGAGATACGCAGTATTTT,CASSDGLSGDTQYF
TRBV20-1,many,TRBJ1-2,TRBD1,TGCAGTGCTGCGACCCAGACCGGGACAGCTTACAACTATGGCTACACCTTC,CSAATQTGTAYNYGYTF
TRBV5-6,many,TRBJ2-1,TRBD2,TGTGCCAGCAGCTTGGCTGGAGCGGGGGTTATCCCTGGCAATGAGCAGTTCTTC,CASSLAGAGVIPGNEQFF
TRBV6-5,many,TRBJ2-7,TRBD2,TGTGCCAGCAGCCGGACTAGCGGCTACGAGCAGTACTTC,CASSRTSGYEQYF
TRBV7-2,many,TRBJ2-1,TRBD2,TGTGCCAGCAGCTTTCGCGGGGGGGACAATGAGCAGTTCTTC,CASSFRGGDNEQFF
TRBV20-1,many,TRBJ2-1,-,TGCAGTGCGGCCGTCACAGGGAATAATGAGCAGTTCTTC,CSAAVTGNNEQFF
TRBV7-2,many,TRBJ2-2,-,TGTGCCAGCAGCCCGACCAATGGGGAGCTGTTTTTT,CASSPTNGELFF
TRBV21-1,many,TRBJ2-7,-,TGTGCCAGCAGCAAAGGGCCCTTGGGAAGCTACGAGCAGTACTTC,CASSKGPLGSYEQYF
TRBV5-1,many,TRBJ2-4,-,TGCGCCAGCAGCCCTGGCCGGGTTTTGGGGGACATTCAGTACTTC,CASSPGRVLGDIQYF
TRBV7-9,many,TRBJ2-7,-,TGTGCCAGCAGCCCTGCACCGGGACCTACCTACGAGCAGTACTTC,CASSPAPGPTYEQYF
TRBV7-2,many,TRBJ2-3,TRBD2,TGTGCCAGCAGCTTAGCCGCCGGGGGGAGGGGAGATACGCAGTATTTT,CASSLAAGGRGDTQYF
TRBV2,few,TRBJ2-1,-,TGTGCCAGCAGACCGGACATTAGCTACAATGAGCAGTTCTTC,CASRPDISYNEQFF
TRBV19,-,TRBJ2-6,-,TGTGCCAGTAAGGAGGGACCTGGGGCCAACGTCCTGACTTTC,CASKEGPGANVLTF
TRBV3-1,many,TRBJ1-2,-,TGTGCCAGCAGCTCTGGAGGAGGGGCTGTCTATGGCTACACCTTC,CASSSGGGAVYGYTF
TRBV20-1,many,TRBJ1-6,-,TGCAGTGCTAGCCTTACTCCCGCCGAGTATTCACCCCTCCACTTT,CSASLTPAEYSPLHF
TRBV5-1,-,TRBJ1-1,-,TGCGCCAGCCGGGGGAACACTGAAGCTTTCTTT,CASRGNTEAFF
TRBV5-1,many,TRBJ1-2,-,TGCGCCAGCAGCCCTTTTCTCCAGCTCTATGGCTACACCTTC,CASSPFLQLYGYTF
TRBV4-3,-,TRBJ2-2,-,TGCGCCAGCAGCCAAGATCACGGGGAGCTGTTTTTT,CASSQDHGELFF
TRBV5-1,-,TRBJ2-7,-,TGCGCCAGCAGCCCGGACGACGTAAGCCAGTACTTC,CASSPDDVSQYF
TRBV6-4,many,TRBJ2-1,-,TGTGCCAGCAGTGACTCAGGGTACAATGAGCAGTTCTTC,CASSDSGYNEQFF
TRBV12-3/TRBV12-4,few,TRBJ2-1,TRBD2,TGTGCCTGCAGACTAGCGGACTACAATGAGCAGTTCTTC,CACRLADYNEQFF
TRBV5-6,many,TRBJ2-7,TRBD1,TGTGCCAGCAGCTTGGCCGACAGGGGTACCCACGAGCAGTACTTC,CASSLADRGTHEQYF
TRBV5-1,many,TRBJ2-3,-,TGCGCCAGCAGAATTCAGGCCTCGGCAGTCCCCACAGATACGCAGTATTTT,CASRIQASAVPTDTQYF
TRBV15,many,TRBJ2-1,TRBD2,TGTGCTACCAGCAGCGCAGGGAGGGTTTCCGACAATGAGCAGTTCTTC,CATSSAGRVSDNEQFF
TRBV7-3,many,TRBJ2-1,-,TGTGCCAGCAGCTTATCGTCTTTGGGCCAGCACAATGAGCAGTTCTTC,CASSLSSLGQHNEQFF
TRBV7-8,many,TRBJ2-7,TRBD1,TGTGCCAGCAGCACCCGACAGGGGGCATGGGGCTACGAGCAGTACTTC,CASSTRQGAWGYEQYF
TRBV12-3/TRBV12-4,many,TRBJ2-2,-,TGTGCCAGCAGTTTCTTCCCTAGGGGCACCGGGGAGCTGTTTTTT,CASSFFPRGTGELFF
TRBV12-3/TRBV12-4,many,TRBJ2-3,TRBD1,TGTGCCAGCACCATTATGGGACAGGGGACAGATACGCAGTATTTT,CASTIMGQGTDTQYF
TRBV7-8,many,TRBJ2-7,-,TGTGCCAGCAGCTTAAAACAGGAAACCTACGAGCAGTACTTC,CASSLKQETYEQYF
TRBV20-1,many,TRBJ2-4,-,TGCAGTGCTATAGAGGGAGCCAAAAACATTCAGTACTTC,CSAIEGAKNIQYF
TRBV20-1,many,TRBJ2-3,-,TGCAGTGCTAGCCAGGGAGATACGCAGTATTTT,CSASQGDTQYF
TRBV12-3/TRBV12-4,many,TRBJ2-5,TRBD2,TGTGCCAGCAGTTTAGGAGTCGGGGGGGCCATCCAGACCCAGTACTTC,CASSLGVGGAIQTQYF
TRBV5-1,few,TRBJ2-1,-,TGCGCCAGCAGCTTCGGGACTTTTTACAATGAGCAGTTCTTC,CASSFGTFYNEQFF
TRBV4-2,many,TRBJ2-1,-,TGTGCCAGCAGCCAGACGGACTGGGGAGATTACAATGAGCAGTTCTTC,CASSQTDWGDYNEQFF
TRBV6-2/TRBV6-3,many,TRBJ2-6,-,TGTGCCAGCAGAGAGGAGGGCTCTGGGGCCAACGTCCTGACTTTC,CASREEGSGANVLTF
TRBV5-1,many,TRBJ1-2,-,TGCGCCAGCAGCTTGGCGCAGGGTGCCCATGGCTACACCTTC,CASSLAQGAHGYTF
TRBV5-1,-,TRBJ1-1,-,TGCGCCAGCAGCTTGGTGGGCAGCGACCTAGGCGCTGAAGCTTTCTTT,CASSLVGSDLGAEAFF
TRBV29-1,many,TRBJ2-7,TRBD2,TGCAGCGCGAGCGGGGGATCTGGAGAGCAGTACTTC,CSASGGSGEQYF
TRBV20-1,many,TRBJ2-3,-,TGCAGTGCCACCCCCGGGGGATTTACTAGCACAGATACGCAGTATTTT,CSATPGGFTSTDTQYF
TRBV2,many,TRBJ1-2,TRBD1,TGTGCCAGCAGCCCGAATCCCCAGGGGGCGCTGGGCTATGGCTACACCTTC,CASSPNPQGALGYGYTF
TRBV5-1,many,TRBJ2-1,TRBD1,TGCGCCAGCAGCCCGGGGACAGGGAATGAGCAGTTCTTC,CASSPGTGNEQFF
TRBV5-5,many,TRBJ1-2,-,TGTGCCAGCAGCCCCGGGACCGTGGGTGACTATGGCTACACCTTC,CASSPGTVGDYGYTF
TRBV28,many,TRBJ1-5,-,TGTGCCAGCAGGGATACTGCTTTCGGGCAGCCCCAGCATTTT,CASRDTAFGQPQHF
TRBV5-1,many,TRBJ2-3,-,TGCGCCAGCAGGATACAGGGACTTCCTAGCACAGATACGCAGTATTTT,CASRIQGLPSTDTQYF
TRBV27,many,TRBJ2-2,TRBD2,TGTGCCAGCAGTTGGGGGGGGAACACCGGGGAGCTGTTTTTT,CASSWGGNTGELFF
TRBV5-6,-,TRBJ2-5,-,TGTGCCAGCAGCGGCGCCCGCCACCAAGAGACCCAGTACTTC,CASSGARHQETQYF
TRBV12-3/TRBV12-4,many,TRBJ2-7,-,TGTGCCAGCAGTTTACTGAACAGGGTGGATCCCTACGAGCAGTACTTC,CASSLLNRVDPYEQYF
TRBV4-2,many,TRBJ2-7,TRBD2,TGTGCCAGCAGCCAAGATGGGCGGGGGGTATCCTACGAGCAGTACTTC,CASSQDGRGVSYEQYF
TRBV28,many,TRBJ2-3,TRBD2,TGTGCCAGCAGTTCGAGGGTAGCGGGGCAAACGCAGTATTTT,CASSSRVAGQTQYF
TRBV7-9,many,TRBJ2-2,TRBD1,TGTGCCAGCAGCTCAGGCGACGCCGACAGGGGAAAGGAAGCCGGGGAGCTGTTTTTT,CASSSGDADRGKEAGELFF
TRBV12-3/TRBV12-4,many,TRBJ2-4,-,TGTGCCAGCAGACCGGAGACGCTTGTGGACATTCAGTACTTC,CASRPETLVDIQYF
TRBV7-2,-,TRBJ2-7,-,TGTGCCAGCAGCCCGGACAGACTCTCCTACGAGCAGTACTTC,CASSPDRLSYEQYF
TRBV12-3/TRBV12-4,many,TRBJ2-1,-,TGTGCCAGCAAAGCAGGGCGCTCCTCGGTGAATGAGCAGTTCTTC,CASKAGRSSVNEQFF
TRBV5-1,few,TRBJ2-3,-,TGCGCCAGCAGCCTGGGGGACTTCACAGATACGCAGTATTTT,CASSLGDFTDTQYF
TRBV6-2/TRBV6-3,few,TRBJ2-5,-,TGTGCCAGCAAAAACCGGTTGGGGCAAGAGACCCAGTACTTC,CASKNRLGQETQYF
TRBV29-1,-,TRBJ2-7,TRBD1,TGCAGCGCCTTAAGGGGACAGGGGAACGAGCAGTACTTC,CSALRGQGNEQYF
TRBV5-1,many,TRBJ2-1,TRBD2,TGCGCCAGCAGCCCCCGGGGTGGACTAGCGGGGGCCAACTACAATGAGCAGTTCTTC,CASSPRGGLAGANYNEQFF
TRBV5-5,many,TRBJ1-6,-,TGTGCCAGCAGCTTGCCAAATTCACCCCTCCACTTT,CASSLPNSPLHF
TRBV5-1,many,TRBJ2-7,-,TGCGCCAGCAGCTTGGTACCAGCCGGGGAGCAGTACTTC,CASSLVPAGEQYF